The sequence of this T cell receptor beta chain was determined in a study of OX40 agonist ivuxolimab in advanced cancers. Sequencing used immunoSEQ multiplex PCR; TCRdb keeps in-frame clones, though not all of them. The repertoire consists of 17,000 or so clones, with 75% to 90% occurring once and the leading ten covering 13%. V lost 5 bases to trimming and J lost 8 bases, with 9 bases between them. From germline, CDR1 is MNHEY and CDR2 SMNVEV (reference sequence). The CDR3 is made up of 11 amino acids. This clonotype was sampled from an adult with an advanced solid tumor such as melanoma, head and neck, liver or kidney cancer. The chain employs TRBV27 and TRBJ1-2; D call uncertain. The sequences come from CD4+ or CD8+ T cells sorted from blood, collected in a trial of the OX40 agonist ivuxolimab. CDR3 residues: CASSGLSGYTF. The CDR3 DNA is TGTGCCAGCAGTGGCCTCAGCGGCTACACCTTC.